Listed below are T cell receptor beta chains from one sample, sequenced in a study of a mutant IDH1 vaccine in newly diagnosed glioma. Repertoires were generated with immunoSEQ multiplex PCR, while TCRdb's copy carries only in-frame clones and drops some. The table shows about 70,000 clones, with 80% to 90% occurring only once. This specimen consisted of peripheral blood mononuclear cells (PBMCs), obtained from a glioma patient treated with radiotherapy, temozolomide or both. The receptor set was obtained from a woman between 18 and 30 years old with glioma. Some clones in this sample may be carry-over from other donors' samples. CDR3s include the opening cysteine and the closing phenylalanine or tryptophan. A D gene is named only where the DNA matches it firmly. Clone size is given for some rows only: seen once, a few or many times, or a class if the clone is expanded.

V	size	J	D	DNA	CDR3
TRBV7-8	NA	TRBJ2-7	NA	TGTGCCAGCAAATATAACGACGGGACCTACGAGCAGTACTTC	CASKYNDGTYEQYF
TRBV6-5	few	TRBJ2-5	NA	TGTGCCAGCAGTCCCCGAGGGGGAGAGACCCAGTACTTC	CASSPRGGETQYF
TRBV29-1	NA	TRBJ2-7	TRBD1	TGCAGCGTCTCACAGGGGCGAATTAACGAGCAGTACTTC	CSVSQGRINEQYF
TRBV5-4	NA	TRBJ2-7	TRBD2	TGTGCCAGCAGCCCCGGGACTAGCGGGGGGGCGTTAGTGCAGTACTTC	CASSPGTSGGALVQYF
TRBV30	NA	TRBJ2-2	TRBD1	TGTGCCTGGACGAGACAGGGCCCCGGGGAGCTGTTTTTT	CAWTRQGPGELFF
TRBV6-1	once	TRBJ1-2	TRBD1	TGTGCCAGCGTTCTCCGGGACAGGGATTATGGCTACACCTTC	CASVLRDRDYGYTF
TRBV5-1	NA	TRBJ1-4	TRBD1	TGCGCCAGCAGCCTACAGGGGGAAAAACTGTTTTTT	CASSLQGEKLFF
TRBV4-1	NA	TRBJ1-2	NA	TGCGCCAGCAGCCAGGAACCGGGCCGGCGGTACACCTTC	CASSQEPGRRYTF
TRBV6-5	few	TRBJ1-5	NA	TGTGCCAGCAAAGTCAGGGAGAATCAGCCCCAGCATTTT	CASKVRENQPQHF
TRBV15	NA	TRBJ2-7	NA	TGTGCCACCAGCAGAGAAGGGACCTACGCCTACGAGCAGTACTTC	CATSREGTYAYEQYF
TRBV6-1	once	TRBJ2-2	TRBD2	TGTGCCAGCAGGGCTAGCGGGAGTTTCGAGCTGTTTTTT	CASRASGSFELFF
TRBV29-1	NA	TRBJ1-1	NA	TGCAGCGTTCGAGGTCAGGCGGAAGGGGCTTTCTTT	CSVRGQAEGAFF
TRBV5-6	once	TRBJ1-2	TRBD1	TGTGCCAGCAGCCGGGAGACAGGGTCCGGCTACACCTTC	CASSRETGSGYTF
TRBV28	NA	TRBJ1-1	TRBD1	TGTGCCAGCAGACAGGGGGCGCAGAACACTGAAGCTTTCTTT	CASRQGAQNTEAFF
TRBV18	NA	TRBJ2-3	NA	TGTGCCAGCTCACCCACCAGGGGCGGCACAGATACGCAGTATTTT	CASSPTRGGTDTQYF
TRBV5-6	NA	TRBJ2-5	TRBD1	TGTGCCAGCAGCTTGGCCCCGACAGGGGCGAGGACCCAGTACTTC	CASSLAPTGARTQYF
TRBV7-2	few	TRBJ1-2	NA	TGTGCCAGCAGCTTAACGGGGGGCTATGGCTACACCTTC	CASSLTGGYGYTF
TRBV11-3	NA	TRBJ1-2	TRBD1	TGTGCCAGCAGCGCACAGGGGGACATCTATGGCTACACCTTC	CASSAQGDIYGYTF
TRBV6-5	NA	TRBJ1-6	TRBD1	TGTGCCAGCTGCTCGGGACAGGCTAATTCACCCCTCCACTTT	CASCSGQANSPLHF
TRBV10-2	NA	TRBJ1-2	TRBD1	TGCGCCAGCAGTGAGTCGCCCGGACAGGGGGCCTATGGCTACACCTTC	CASSESPGQGAYGYTF
TRBV29-1	few	TRBJ1-2	NA	TGCAGCGCCACCGGGGGAACTAACTATGGCTACACCTTC	CSATGGTNYGYTF
TRBV18	NA	TRBJ2-4	NA	TGTGCCAGCTCACCACCTGCAGGGCCCAAAAACATTCAGTACTTC	CASSPPAGPKNIQYF
TRBV10-3	NA	TRBJ1-2	NA	TGTGCCATCAGTGACGGATATGGCTACACCTTC	CAISDGYGYTF
TRBV6-5	once	TRBJ2-7	NA	TGTGCCAGCAGCGCCGGAGAAGAGCAGTACTTC	CASSAGEEQYF
TRBV7-9	once	TRBJ1-2	NA	TGTGCCAGCAGCTTAGAGGTTGGCTGGTGGAGGGGCTACACCTTC	CASSLEVGWWRGYTF
TRBV5-1	once	TRBJ1-2	TRBD1	TGCGCCAGCAGACATGGGACAGGGGGCTGGTTGGATGGCTACACCTTC	CASRHGTGGWLDGYTF